This section outlines one TCR beta chain sequence together with its context. What it binds is not known. The V end was cut by 5 bases, the J end by 11 bases, with 16 bases between. CDR1 is MNHNY, CDR2 SVGAGI, per germline (reference sequence). The CDR3 contains 13 residues. This record comes from a study of shared clonotypes between healthy human individuals. In the study overall: Every donor yielded three CD4 naive, three CD4 memory, two CD8 naive and one CD8 memory plate.

Notes on the study in general: A limitation of the genetic and exposure-history diversity represented arose from few donors.

Splitting of each subset's genomic DNA was done evenly across several immunoSEQ plates. Assay used: immunoSEQ multiplex PCR; TCRdb lists only in-frame clones, some missing. The profile covers fewer than 3 million clones, with 85% to 95% appearing a single time and 0.37% taken by the ten largest. The clonotype comes from a man aged 18 to 29 in good health. Some clones in this sample may be carry-over from other donors' samples. The genes are TRBV6-6 and TRBJ1-5; D might be TRBD1 (5 bases). Material for sequencing was naive CD4+ T cells from PBMCs. The sample's subset: CD45RA+ positively selected. The CDR3 region has the DNA TGTGCCAGCAGTCGAGGGCCCTTAGGGGCCCAGCATTTT. The encoded protein is CASSRGPLGAQHF.